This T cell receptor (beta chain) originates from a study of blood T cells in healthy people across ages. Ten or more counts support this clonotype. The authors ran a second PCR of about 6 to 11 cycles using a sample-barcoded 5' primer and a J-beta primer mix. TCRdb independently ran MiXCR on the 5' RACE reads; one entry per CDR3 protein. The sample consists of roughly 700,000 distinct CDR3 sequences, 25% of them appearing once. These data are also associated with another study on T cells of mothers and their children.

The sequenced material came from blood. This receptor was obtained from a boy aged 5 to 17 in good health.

The CDR3 sequence is CASSSNRNTEAFF. CDR3 sequence (DNA): TGTGCCAGCAGCTCCAACAGGAACACTGAAGCTTTCTTT. The rearrangement joins TRBV11-2 to TRBJ1-1; D call uncertain. V was pared by 4 bases and J by 1 base, with 7 bases between. Germline loops: CDR1 SGHAT, CDR2 FQNNGV. This CDR3 spans 13 amino acids.